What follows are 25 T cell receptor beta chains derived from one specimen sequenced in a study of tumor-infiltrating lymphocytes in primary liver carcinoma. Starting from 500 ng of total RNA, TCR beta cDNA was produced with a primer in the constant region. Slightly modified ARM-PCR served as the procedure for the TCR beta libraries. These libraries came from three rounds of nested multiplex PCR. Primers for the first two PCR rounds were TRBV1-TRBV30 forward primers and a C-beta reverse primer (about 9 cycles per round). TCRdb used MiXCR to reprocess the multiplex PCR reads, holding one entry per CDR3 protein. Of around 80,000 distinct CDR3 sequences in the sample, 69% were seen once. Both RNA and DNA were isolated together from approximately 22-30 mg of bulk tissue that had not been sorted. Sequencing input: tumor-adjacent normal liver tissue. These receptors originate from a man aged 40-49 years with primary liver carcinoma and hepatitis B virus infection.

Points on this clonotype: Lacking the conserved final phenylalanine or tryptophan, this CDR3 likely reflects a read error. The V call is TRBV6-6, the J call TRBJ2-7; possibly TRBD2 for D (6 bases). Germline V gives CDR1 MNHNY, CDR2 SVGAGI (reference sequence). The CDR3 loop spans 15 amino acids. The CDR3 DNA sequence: TGTGCCAGCAGTCACGACACCTACGGGAGCTACAAGCAGTACCTC. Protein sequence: CASSHDTYGSYKQYL.

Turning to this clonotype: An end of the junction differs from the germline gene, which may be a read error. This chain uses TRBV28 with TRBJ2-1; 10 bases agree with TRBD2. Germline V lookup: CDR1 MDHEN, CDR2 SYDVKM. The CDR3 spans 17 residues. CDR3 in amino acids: CASVGTSAMDIYNEQLF. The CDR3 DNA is TGTGCCAGCGTCGGGACTAGCGCGATGGATATCTACAATGAGCAGTTGTTC.

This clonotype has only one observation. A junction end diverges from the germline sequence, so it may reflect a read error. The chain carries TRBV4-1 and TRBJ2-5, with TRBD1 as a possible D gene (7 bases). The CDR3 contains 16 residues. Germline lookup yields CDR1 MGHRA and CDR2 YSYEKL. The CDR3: CASSLGQEGFRETQYF. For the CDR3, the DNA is TGCGCTAGCAGCCTAGGACAGGAGGGTTTTAGGGAGACCCAGTACTTC.

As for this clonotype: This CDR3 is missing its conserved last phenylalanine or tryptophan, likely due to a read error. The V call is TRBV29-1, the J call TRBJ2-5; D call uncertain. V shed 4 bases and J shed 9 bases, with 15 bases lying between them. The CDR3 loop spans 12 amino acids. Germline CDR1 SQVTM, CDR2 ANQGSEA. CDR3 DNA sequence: TGCAGCGTTGTTGGCTCCGTGGAATCCCAGTACTCC. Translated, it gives CSVVGSVESQYS.

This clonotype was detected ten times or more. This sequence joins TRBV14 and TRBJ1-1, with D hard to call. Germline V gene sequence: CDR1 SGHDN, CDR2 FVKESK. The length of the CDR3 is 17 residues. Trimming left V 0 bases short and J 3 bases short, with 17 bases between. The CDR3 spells CASSQDPLWASHTEAFF. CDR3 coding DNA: TGTGCCAGCAGCCAAGACCCACTGTGGGCCTCACACACTGAAGCTTTCTTT.

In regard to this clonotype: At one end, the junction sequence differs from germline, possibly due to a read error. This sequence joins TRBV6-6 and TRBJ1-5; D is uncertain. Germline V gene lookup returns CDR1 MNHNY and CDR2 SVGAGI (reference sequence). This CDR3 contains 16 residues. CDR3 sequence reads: CASKTGIADSNQSQHF. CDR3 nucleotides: TGTGCCAGCAAGACGGGGATAGCCGATAGCAATCAGTCCCAGCATTTT.

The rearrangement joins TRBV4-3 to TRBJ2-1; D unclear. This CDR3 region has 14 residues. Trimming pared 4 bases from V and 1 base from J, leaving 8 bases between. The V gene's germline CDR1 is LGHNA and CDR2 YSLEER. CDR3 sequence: CASSPDASYNEQFF. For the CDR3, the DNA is TGCGCCAGCAGCCCAGATGCGTCCTACAATGAGCAGTTCTTC.

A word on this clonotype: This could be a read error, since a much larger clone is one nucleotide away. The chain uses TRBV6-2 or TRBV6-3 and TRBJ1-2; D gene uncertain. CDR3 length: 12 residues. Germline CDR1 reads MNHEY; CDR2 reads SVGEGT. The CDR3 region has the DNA TGTGTCAGCAGCCCAACAGCCTATGGCTACACCTTC. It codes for CVSSPTAYGYTF.

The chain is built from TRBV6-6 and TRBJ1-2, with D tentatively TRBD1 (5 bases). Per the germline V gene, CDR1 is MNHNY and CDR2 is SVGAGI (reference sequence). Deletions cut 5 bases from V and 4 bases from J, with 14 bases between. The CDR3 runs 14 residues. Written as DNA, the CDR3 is TGTGCCAGCAGTACCCGGACACCAGTCTATGGCTACACCTTC. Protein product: CASSTRTPVYGYTF.

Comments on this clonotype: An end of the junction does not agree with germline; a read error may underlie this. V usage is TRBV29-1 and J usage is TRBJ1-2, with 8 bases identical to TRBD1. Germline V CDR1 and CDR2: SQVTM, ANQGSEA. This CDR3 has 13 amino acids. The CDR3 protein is CSLRSGGAYGYTF. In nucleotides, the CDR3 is TGTAGCTTGCGATCAGGGGGCGCCTATGGCTACACCTTC.

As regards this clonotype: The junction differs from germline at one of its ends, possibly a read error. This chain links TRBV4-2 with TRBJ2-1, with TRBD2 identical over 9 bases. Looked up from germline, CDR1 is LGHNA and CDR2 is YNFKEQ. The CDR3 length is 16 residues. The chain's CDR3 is CASSQEPGLASNERFF. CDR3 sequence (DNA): TGTGCCAGCAGCCAGGAACCGGGACTAGCCAGCAATGAGCGGTTCTTC.

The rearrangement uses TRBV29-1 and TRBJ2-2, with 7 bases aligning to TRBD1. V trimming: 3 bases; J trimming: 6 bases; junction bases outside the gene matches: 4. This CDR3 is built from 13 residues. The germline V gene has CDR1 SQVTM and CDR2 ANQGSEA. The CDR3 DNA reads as TGCAGCGTTGAGATAACAGGGGCCGGGGAGCTGTTTTTT. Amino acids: CSVEITGAGELFF.

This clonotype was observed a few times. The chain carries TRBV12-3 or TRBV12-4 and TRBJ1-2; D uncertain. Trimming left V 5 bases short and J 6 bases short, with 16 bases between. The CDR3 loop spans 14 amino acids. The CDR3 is CASSPETTLDGYTF. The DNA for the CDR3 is TGTGCCAGCAGTCCCGAAACGACCTTAGATGGCTACACCTTC.

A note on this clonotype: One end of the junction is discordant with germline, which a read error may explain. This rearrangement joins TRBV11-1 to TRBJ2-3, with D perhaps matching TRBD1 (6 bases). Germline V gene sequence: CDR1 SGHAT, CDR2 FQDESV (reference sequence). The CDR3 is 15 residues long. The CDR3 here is CVSSEGRGLTDTQCF. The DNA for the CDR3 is TGTGTCAGCAGCGAAGGCAGGGGTTTGACAGATACGCAGTGTTTT.

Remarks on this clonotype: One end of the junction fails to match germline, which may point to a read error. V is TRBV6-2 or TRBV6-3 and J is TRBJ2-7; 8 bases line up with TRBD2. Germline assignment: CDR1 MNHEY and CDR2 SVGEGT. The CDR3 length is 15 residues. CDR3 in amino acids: CGSRRVAGSSYKQYF. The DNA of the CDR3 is TGTGGCAGCAGACGGGTAGCGGGAAGCTCCTACAAGCAGTACTTC.

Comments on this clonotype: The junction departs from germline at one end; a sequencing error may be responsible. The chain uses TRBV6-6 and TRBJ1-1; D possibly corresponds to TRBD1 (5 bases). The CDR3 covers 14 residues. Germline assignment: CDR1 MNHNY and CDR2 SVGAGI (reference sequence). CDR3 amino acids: CASSYLGHNTGAPF. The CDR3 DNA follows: TGTGCCAGCAGTTACCTTGGACACAACACTGGAGCTCCCTTT.

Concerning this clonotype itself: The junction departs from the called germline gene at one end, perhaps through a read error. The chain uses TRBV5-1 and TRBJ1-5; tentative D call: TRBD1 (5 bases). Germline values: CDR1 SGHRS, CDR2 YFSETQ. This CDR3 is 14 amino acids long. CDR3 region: CTSSLSGNNKPQHF. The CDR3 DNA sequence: TGCACCAGCAGCTTGTCAGGGAACAATAAGCCCCAGCATTTT.

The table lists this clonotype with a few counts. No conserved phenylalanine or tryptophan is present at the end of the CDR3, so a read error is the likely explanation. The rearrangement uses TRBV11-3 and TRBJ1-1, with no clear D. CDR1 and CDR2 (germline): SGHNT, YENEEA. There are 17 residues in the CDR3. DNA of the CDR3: TGTGCCAGCAGCTTAGACCAAGGGAGAGGATTGAACACTGCAGCTTTCTAT. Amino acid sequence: CASSLDQGRGLNTAAFY.

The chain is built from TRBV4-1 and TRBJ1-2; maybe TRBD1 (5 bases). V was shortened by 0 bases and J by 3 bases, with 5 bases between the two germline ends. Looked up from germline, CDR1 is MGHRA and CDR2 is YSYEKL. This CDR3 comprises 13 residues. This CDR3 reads CASSQEGDYGYTF. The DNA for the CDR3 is TGCGCCAGCAGCCAAGAGGGGGACTATGGCTACACCTTC.

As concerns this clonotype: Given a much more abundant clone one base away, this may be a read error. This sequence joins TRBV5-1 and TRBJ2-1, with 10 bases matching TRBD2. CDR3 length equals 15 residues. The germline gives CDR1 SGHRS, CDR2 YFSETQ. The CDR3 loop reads CASSLAIAGGNVQFF. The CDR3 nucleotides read TGCGCCAGCAGCTTGGCCATAGCGGGAGGTAATGTGCAGTTCTTC.

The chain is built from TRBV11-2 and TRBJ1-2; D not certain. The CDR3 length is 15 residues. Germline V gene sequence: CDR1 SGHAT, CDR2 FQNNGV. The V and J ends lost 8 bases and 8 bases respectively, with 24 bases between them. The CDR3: CASGLPELFLEGYTF. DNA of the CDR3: TGTGCCAGCGGCCTTCCCGAGCTTTTTCTCGAGGGCTACACCTTC.

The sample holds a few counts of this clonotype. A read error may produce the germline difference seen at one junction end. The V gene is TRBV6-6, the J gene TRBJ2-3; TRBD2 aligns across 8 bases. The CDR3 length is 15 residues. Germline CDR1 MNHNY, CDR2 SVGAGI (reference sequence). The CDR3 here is CARSYPSAGADTQYF. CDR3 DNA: TGTGCCCGCAGTTACCCTTCAGCGGGAGCAGATACGCAGTATTTT.

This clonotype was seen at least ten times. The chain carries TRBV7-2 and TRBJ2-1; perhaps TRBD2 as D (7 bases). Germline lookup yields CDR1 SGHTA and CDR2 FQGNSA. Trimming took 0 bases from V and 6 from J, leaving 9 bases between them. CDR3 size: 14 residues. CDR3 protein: CASSLAAGANEQFF. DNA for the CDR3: TGTGCCAGCAGCTTAGCCGCGGGGGCCAATGAGCAGTTCTTC.

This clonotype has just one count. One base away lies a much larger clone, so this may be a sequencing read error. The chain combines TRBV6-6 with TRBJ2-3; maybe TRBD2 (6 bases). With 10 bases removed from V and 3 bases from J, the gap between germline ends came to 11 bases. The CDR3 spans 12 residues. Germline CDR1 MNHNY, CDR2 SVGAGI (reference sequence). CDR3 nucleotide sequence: TGTGCCAACAAGGGAGGAACAGATACGCAGTATTTT. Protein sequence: CANKGGTDTQYF.

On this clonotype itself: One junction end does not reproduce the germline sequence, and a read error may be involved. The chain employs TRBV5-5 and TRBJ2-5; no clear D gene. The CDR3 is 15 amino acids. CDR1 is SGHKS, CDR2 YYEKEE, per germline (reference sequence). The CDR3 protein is CASNLARQRWETQYF. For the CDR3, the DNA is TGTGCCAGCAACTTGGCCAGGCAGCGATGGGAGACCCAGTACTTC.